This T cell receptor beta chain is drawn from a study of blood T cells in healthy people across ages. For the second PCR, which ran for about 6 to 11 cycles, a sample-barcoded 5' primer and a J-beta primer mix were used. TCRdb re-called the 5' RACE reads with MiXCR, one entry per CDR3 protein. This sample carries about 1.6 million distinct CDR3 sequences, 30% to 35% of them seen once, and the ten largest clones take around 11%. The sequencing input was blood. The TCR sequence derives from a woman younger than 45 in good health.

This chain's CDR3 is CASSLLEGGNEQFF. DNA of the CDR3: TGTGCCAGCAGTTTATTAGAGGGAGGGAATGAGCAGTTCTTC. The chain recombines TRBV28 with TRBJ2-1, with 7 bases aligning to TRBD2. The J segment lost 7 bases and the V segment lost 1 base, leaving 4 bases of the junction unmatched. The CDR3 extends over 14 amino acids. Germline values: CDR1 MDHEN, CDR2 SYDVKM.